Presented here are 12 T cell receptor beta chains from one specimen sequenced in a study of identical twins (dated by TCRdb to the mid-2010s). Library preparation used 5' RACE. The instrument given in TCRdb is Illumina HiSeq 2000. The public reads were run again by TCRdb, first through fastp at Q25 and then through MiXCR, and only productive beta chains were kept. Records with the same CDR3 protein are collapsed into one entry carrying the most frequent genes and DNA. The sample table contains 520,000 or so distinct CDR3 sequences; only one count was recorded for about 20% of them. The top ten constitute 0.75% to 0.95% of the sample. This sample was shared with a second study, whose subject was T cells expressing NK-cell markers.

Input material: CD4+ T cells sorted from blood. These TCRs come from a young woman in good health.

The CDR3 DNA reads as TGTGCCAGCGGCGGGGGGCGAGGGGCTGAAGCTTTCTTT. Translated: CASGGGRGAEAFF. The V gene is TRBV2, the J gene TRBJ1-1, with D tentatively TRBD1 (6 bases). Germline V lookup: CDR1 SNHLY, CDR2 FYNNEI. This CDR3 has 13 amino acids. Trimming pared 8 bases from V and 6 bases from J, leaving 16 bases between.

The chain links TRBV15 to TRBJ1-6; TRBD1 matches at 10 bases. The CDR3 sequence is 18 residues long. Unmatched junction bases numbered 8, after V lost 0 bases and J lost 6 bases. The V gene's germline CDR1 is LNHNV and CDR2 YYDKDF (reference sequence). CDR3 amino acids: CATSRDSHRQGANSPLHF. The CDR3 nucleotides read TGTGCCACCAGCAGAGATTCCCATCGACAGGGGGCTAATTCACCCCTCCACTTT.

This chain joins TRBV10-3 and TRBJ2-1; TRBD2 matches at 8 bases. J was trimmed by 5 bases and V by 4 bases; bases with no gene match: 10. The germline V gene has CDR1 ENHRY and CDR2 SYGVKD. This CDR3 has 16 residues. The CDR3 spells CAISGSGSGKNNEQFF. The CDR3 DNA follows: TGTGCCATCAGTGGGTCTGGTAGCGGGAAGAACAATGAGCAGTTCTTC.

The sample holds one count of this clonotype. Compared with germline, one end of the junction differs, possibly owing to a read error. The genes are TRBV2 and TRBJ2-3; D gene ambiguous. Germline V gene data show CDR1 as SNHLY and CDR2 as FYNNEI. The CDR3 covers 13 residues. This CDR3 reads CASSGMSRDTQYF. As DNA, the CDR3 is TGTGCCAGCAGTGGAATGAGCAGAGATACGCAGTATTTT.

V gene TRBV29-1 combines with J gene TRBJ2-5; 7 bases map to TRBD1. This CDR3 region has 12 residues. Looked up from germline, CDR1 is SQVTM and CDR2 is ANQGSEA. The V segment lost 7 bases and the J segment 2 bases; nucleotides outside the gene matches: 4. CDR3 in amino acids: CSGYRGQETQYF. The CDR3 nucleotides read TGCAGCGGCTACAGGGGACAAGAGACCCAGTACTTC.

This chain uses TRBV2 with TRBJ1-1; 8 bases fit TRBD1. Looked up from germline, CDR1 is SNHLY and CDR2 is FYNNEI. This CDR3 is built from 17 residues. J lost 1 base, V lost 8 bases, and 15 bases had no gene match. The CDR3 here is CASVRRDRLIANTEAFF. The CDR3 DNA is TGTGCCAGCGTGAGGAGGGACAGGTTAATCGCGAACACTGAAGCTTTCTTT.

The V gene is TRBV27, the J gene TRBJ2-1; TRBD1 might be the D (5 bases). The V gene lost 3 bases and the J gene lost 0 bases, with 12 bases spanning the gap. This CDR3 has 16 amino acids. The germline gives CDR1 MNHEY, CDR2 SMNVEV (reference sequence). This CDR3 is CASSFRQRSSYNEQFF. The CDR3 region has the DNA TGTGCCAGCAGTTTTCGACAGAGGAGCTCCTACAATGAGCAGTTCTTC.

This chain connects TRBV20-1 to TRBJ1-2; D is uncertain. The CDR3 is 14 residues long. The V end was cut by 3 bases, the J end by 4 bases, with 15 bases between. Looked up from germline, CDR1 is DFQATT and CDR2 is SNEGSKA (reference sequence). The CDR3 loop is CSASTTADFYGYTF. CDR3 bases: TGCAGTGCTAGTACGACGGCGGATTTCTATGGCTACACCTTC.

This clonotype came up a few times. This chain connects TRBV25-1 to TRBJ2-5; maybe TRBD1 (6 bases). The germline V gene has CDR1 MGHDK and CDR2 SYGVNS. The CDR3 contains 15 residues. Trimming took off 3 bases at V and 2 bases at J, with 13 bases between the two ends. DNA of the CDR3: TGTGCCAGCAGTGACAGCGAGACAGGTCAAGAGACCCAGTACTTC. Protein sequence: CASSDSETGQETQYF.

This clonotype came up a few times. The chain employs TRBV7-2 and TRBJ2-3; D is unclear. This CDR3 is 14 amino acids long. The V end was cut by 5 bases, the J end by 2 bases, with 11 bases between. Germline V gene data show CDR1 as SGHTA and CDR2 as FQGNSA. CDR3 nucleotides: TGTGCCAGCAGCCAAACAGCTATCACAGATACGCAGTATTTT. Encoded protein: CASSQTAITDTQYF.

V is TRBV29-1 and J is TRBJ2-1, with 14 bases aligning to TRBD2. Germline loops: CDR1 SQVTM, CDR2 ANQGSEA. V dropped 2 bases and J dropped 3; count of bases not matched to a gene: 6. CDR3 length: 17 amino acids. The CDR3 loop is CSVESGTSGGHYNEQFF. The CDR3 coding sequence is TGCAGCGTTGAATCCGGGACTAGCGGGGGTCACTACAATGAGCAGTTCTTC.

This clonotype was observed a handful of times. The chain couples TRBV7-2 to TRBJ1-1; D remains ambiguous. The CDR3 has 13 amino acids. The germline gives CDR1 SGHTA, CDR2 FQGNSA. The germline V and J ends were trimmed by 10 bases and 1 base, with 13 bases remaining between them. For the CDR3, the DNA is TGTGCCACCCTCGGGAGGCAGAACACTGAAGCTTTCTTT. The encoded protein is CATLGRQNTEAFF.